Listed below are T cell receptor beta chains from one sample, sequenced in a study of metastatic and nonmetastatic thyroid tumors. TCRdb re-clonotyped the PCR reads through MiXCR. In the table there are around 34,000 clones, 16% of which are singletons. Sequenced material: blood. Receptors were obtained from a female donor with papillary thyroid cancer or a benign thyroid nodule (not recorded which). Some clones in this sample may be carry-over from other donors' samples. Each CDR3 is given with its conserved first and last residue. D genes are given only for firm matches. Clone size is stated in some rows and not others, as once, few, many or a class when expanded.

>16|TRBV20-1|-|TRBJ1-6|many
CSARDLNKGINSPLHF
TGCAGTGCTAGAGATCTAAACAAGGGCATAAATTCACCCCTCCACTTT
>15|TRBV6-1|-|TRBJ2-1|many
CASSGNAGSYNEQFF
TGTGCCAGCAGCGGTAACGCAGGTAGCTACAATGAGCAGTTCTTC
>14|TRBV19|-|TRBJ1-5|many
CASSIAREGQPQHF
TGTGCCAGTAGTATCGCTCGGGAAGGGCAGCCCCAGCATTTT
>11|TRBV10-3|-|TRBJ2-1|many
CAIGIYNEQFF
TGTGCCATCGGGATTTACAATGAGCAGTTCTTC
>15|TRBV20-1|TRBD2|TRBJ2-5|-
CSAIKLAGERETQYF
TGCAGTGCTATCAAACTAGCGGGAGAGCGAGAGACCCAGTACTTC
>15|TRBV5-5|-|TRBJ2-7|many
CASSLAVVRAYEQYF
TGTGCCAGCAGCTTGGCCGTCGTCAGGGCCTACGAGCAGTACTTC
>18|TRBV20-1|-|TRBJ2-4|many
CSARDRDGSALAKNIQYF
TGCAGTGCTAGAGATAGGGACGGATCCGCCTTAGCCAAAAACATTCAGTACTTC
>11|TRBV30|-|TRBJ1-2|many
CAWRQSYGYTF
TGTGCCTGGAGACAAAGCTATGGCTACACCTTC
>15|TRBV28|TRBD2|TRBJ2-7|-
CASSAPGLACYEHYF
TGTGCCAGCAGTGCCCCGGGACTAGCGTGCTACGAGCATTACTTC
>13|TRBV20-1|-|TRBJ1-2|many
CSASGRVSYGYTF
TGCAGTGCTAGCGGGAGGGTGAGCTATGGCTACACCTTC
>15|TRBV3-1|-|TRBJ2-5|few
CASSQEVGAGETQYF
TGTGCCAGCAGCCAAGAAGTAGGGGCAGGGGAGACCCAGTACTTC
>15|TRBV19|-|TRBJ2-3|many
CASSPGTDGTDTQYF
TGTGCCAGTAGCCCAGGTACCGACGGCACAGATACGCAGTATTTT
>16|TRBV27|TRBD1|TRBJ2-7|many
CASADTGTGGPYEQYF
TGTGCCAGCGCAGATACCGGGACAGGGGGACCCTACGAGCAGTACTTC
>13|TRBV18|-|TRBJ2-5|many
CASSLRNQETQYF
TGTGCCAGCTCACTACGAAATCAAGAGACCCAGTACTTC
>16|TRBV6-1|-|TRBJ2-1|-
CANVHEAIGVYNEQFF
TGTGCCAACGTCCACGAGGCTATCGGAGTTTACAATGAGCAGTTCTTC
>12|TRBV15|TRBD2|TRBJ2-7|many
CATGTSGYEQYF
TGTGCCACCGGGACTAGCGGCTACGAGCAGTACTTC
>15|TRBV9|-|TRBJ2-1|many
CASSPQPPSYNEQFF
TGTGCCAGCAGCCCCCAACCCCCCTCCTACAATGAGCAGTTCTTC
>13|TRBV20-1|-|TRBJ2-7|many
CSARGTVRHEQYF
TGCAGTGCTAGAGGGACAGTGCGCCACGAGCAGTACTTC
>13|TRBV6-1|TRBD2|TRBJ2-2|-
CSTSGTSPGELFF
TGTTCGACCAGTGGGACTAGCCCCGGGGAGCTGTTTTTT
>15|TRBV10-3|TRBD2|TRBJ2-3|many
CAIRRTSGAQDTQYF
TGTGCCATCAGGCGGACTAGCGGGGCCCAGGATACGCAGTATTTT
>14|TRBV7-2|-|TRBJ2-1|many
CASSLPSSGGQQFF
TGTGCCAGCAGCTTACCCTCGAGCGGAGGCCAGCAGTTCTTC
>15|TRBV19|-|TRBJ1-5|-
CASSIEARSNQPQHF
TGTGCCAGTAGTATAGAAGCCAGAAGCAATCAGCCCCAGCATTTT
>15|TRBV28|-|TRBJ1-3|-
CASGFLVGHVNTIYF
TGTGCCAGCGGATTCCTTGTGGGGCACGTAAACACCATATATTTT
>16|TRBV6-1|TRBD2|TRBJ2-2|medium-sized
CASSEGAGVMAGELFF
TGTGCCAGCAGTGAGGGAGCGGGAGTAATGGCCGGGGAGCTGTTTTTT
>17|TRBV29-1|TRBD2|TRBJ2-3|many
CSVRGLAGGLGADTQYF
TGCAGCGTTCGCGGACTAGCGGGAGGTTTAGGGGCAGATACGCAGTATTTT
>12|TRBV7-6|-|TRBJ2-2|many
CASSLWAGELFF
TGTGCCAGCAGCTTATGGGCCGGGGAGCTGTTTTTT
>15|TRBV19|TRBD2|TRBJ2-3|many
CASSIGLAGPDTQYF
TGTGCCAGTAGTATAGGACTAGCGGGGCCAGATACGCAGTATTTT
>16|TRBV6-1|TRBD2|TRBJ2-2|many
CASQASGSISPGELFF
TGTGCCAGCCAGGCTAGCGGGAGTATCTCCCCCGGGGAGCTGTTTTTT
>15|TRBV28|-|TRBJ2-3|many
CASSLERGTQYTQYF
TGTGCCAGCAGTTTGGAACGGGGGACCCAGTATACGCAGTATTTT
>12|TRBV29-1|-|TRBJ2-1|many
CSVSTSYNEQFF
TGCAGCGTAAGTACATCCTACAATGAGCAGTTCTTC
>15|TRBV28|TRBD2|TRBJ2-1|many
CASSLGLAGFNEQFF
TGTGCCAGCAGTTTAGGGCTAGCGGGATTCAATGAGCAGTTCTTC
>14|TRBV6-5|-|TRBJ2-1|few
CASSYSWQGYEQFF
TGTGCCAGCAGTTACTCCTGGCAGGGGTATGAGCAGTTCTTC
>15|TRBV6-2/TRBV6-3|-|TRBJ2-4|-
CASSPDVPRANIQYF
TGTGCCAGCAGTCCCGACGTTCCCCGAGCAAACATTCAGTACTTC
>14|TRBV28|-|TRBJ2-7|many
CASSPSRGSYEQYF
TGTGCCAGCAGTCCGAGCAGGGGCTCCTACGAGCAGTACTTC
>15|TRBV7-3|-|TRBJ2-3|many
CASSPSPLGADTQYF
TGTGCCAGCAGCCCGTCCCCACTTGGAGCGGATACGCAGTATTTT
>14|TRBV27|TRBD1|TRBJ1-2|many
CASRDRGGFYGYTF
TGTGCCAGCAGAGACAGGGGAGGTTTCTATGGCTACACCTTC
>13|TRBV28|-|TRBJ2-7|many
CASSLRVFYEQYF
TGTGCCAGCAGTTTAAGGGTTTTCTACGAGCAGTACTTC
>15|TRBV7-8|-|TRBJ2-1|many
CASSLQRRDYNEQFF
TGTGCCAGCAGCTTACAGCGCCGGGACTACAATGAGCAGTTCTTC
>12|TRBV28|-|TRBJ1-2|many
CAVASLNYGYTF
TGTGCCGTTGCGTCGCTAAACTATGGCTACACCTTC
>16|TRBV14|TRBD1|TRBJ2-1|many
CASSRITGTGRNEQFF
TGTGCCAGCAGCCGGATTACCGGGACAGGGCGCAATGAGCAGTTCTTC
>14|TRBV20-1|TRBD2|TRBJ2-7|medium-sized
CSALRRAGGGEQYF
TGCAGTGCTCTCCGCAGGGCGGGAGGAGGCGAGCAGTACTTC
>13|TRBV30|-|TRBJ2-7|many
CAWTGTISYEQYF
TGTGCCTGGACCGGGACAATCTCCTACGAGCAGTACTTC
>12|TRBV20-1|-|TRBJ1-5|medium-sized
CSASGLGKPQHF
TGCAGTGCTAGTGGATTGGGAAAGCCCCAGCATTTT
>16|TRBV6-2/TRBV6-3|TRBD2|TRBJ2-5|-
CASSYSSGGGSGSQYF
TGTGCCAGCAGTTACTCGAGTGGGGGGGGGTCCGGGTCCCAGTACTTC
>15|TRBV20-1|-|TRBJ1-1|many
CSARGRLIRNTEAFF
TGCAGTGCTAGGGGTAGGTTAATTCGGAACACTGAAGCTTTCTTT
>16|TRBV6-1|-|TRBJ1-5|-
CAIIAREGQGNQPQHF
TGTGCCATCATTGCCCGGGAGGGTCAGGGCAATCAGCCCCAGCATTTT